The 7 T cell receptor beta chains in this list originate from one sample, sequenced in a study of T cell responses to AZD1222 COVID-19 vaccine. Only in-frame clones appear in the TCRdb table, and some are missing; sequencing was by immunoSEQ multiplex PCR. The profile covers some 150,000 clones, with 91% appearing a single time and roughly 5.6% taken by the ten largest. The sequencing used peripheral blood, collected on day 0 of AZD1222 vaccination. These receptors were collected from an adult in good health.

This clone was found once. The chain employs TRBV6-1 and TRBJ1-5; tentative D call: TRBD1 (5 bases). V lost 2 bases, J lost 0 bases, and 8 bases lay in between. The length of the CDR3 is 15 residues. The germline CDR1 and CDR2 sequences are MNHNS and SASEGT. The CDR3 region has the DNA TGTGCCAGCAGTGAATACAGGAATAGCAATCAGCCCCAGCATTTT. Protein product: CASSEYRNSNQPQHF.

The rearrangement links TRBV7-2 to TRBJ2-1; 10 bases agree with TRBD2. CDR3 size: 17 residues. The germline V gene encodes CDR1 SGHTA and CDR2 FQGNSA. Trimming cost V 0 bases and J 6 bases; bases outside gene matches: 8. In DNA, the CDR3 is TGTGCCAGCAGCTTAGCACCAAGCGGGGGGGCCGCCAATGAGCAGTTCTTC. Protein: CASSLAPSGGAANEQFF.

J is TRBJ1-5 and V is TRBV21-1. TRBV21-1 is a known pseudogene. The CDR3 totals 17 residues. The CDR3 loop reads CASSSPRRIYSNQPQHF. CDR3 nucleotides: TGTGCCAGCAGCTCCCCCCGTCGGATTTATAGCAATCAGCCCCAGCATTTT.

The chain carries TRBV7-3 and TRBJ2-3; no reliable D call. V was cut by 5 bases and J by 3 bases, with 15 bases left in between. There are 15 residues in the CDR3. From germline, CDR1 is SGHTA and CDR2 FQGTGA. The CDR3 region is CASSPKGRPTDTQYF. Here the CDR3 DNA reads TGTGCCAGCAGCCCTAAAGGGCGTCCGACAGATACGCAGTATTTT.

The V call is TRBV9, the J call TRBJ1-6; D gene unclear. This CDR3 comprises 14 residues. Germline V gene lookup returns CDR1 SGDLS and CDR2 YYNGEE. V lost 1 base and J lost 6, with 8 bases in between. The CDR3 DNA sequence: TGTGCCAGCAGCGTAATGTTGGGTAATTCACCCCTCCACTTT. Its protein product is CASSVMLGNSPLHF. Drawing the rest from reference TRBV9 and TRBJ1-6, the complete variable domain is DSGVTQTPKHLITATGQRVTLRCSPRSGDLSVYWYQQSLDQGLQFLIQYYNGEERAKGNILERFSAQQFPDLHSELNLSSLELGDSALYFCASSVMLGNSPLHFGNGTRLTVT.

The V and J genes are TRBV9 and TRBJ1-1, with D unresolved. From germline, CDR1 is SGDLS and CDR2 YYNGEE. The CDR3 has 14 residues. Trimming left V 4 bases short and J 2 bases short, with 12 bases between. The CDR3 DNA sequence: TGTGCCAGCAGCCCCGTGAGGCTAAACACTGAAGCTTTCTTT. This codes for CASSPVRLNTEAFF. The full variable domain, completed using reference TRBV9 and TRBJ1-1, is DSGVTQTPKHLITATGQRVTLRCSPRSGDLSVYWYQQSLDQGLQFLIQYYNGEERAKGNILERFSAQQFPDLHSELNLSSLELGDSALYFCASSPVRLNTEAFFGQGTRLTVV.

The chain uses TRBV7-2 and TRBJ1-2; a weak D match, TRBD1 (5 bases). V was pared by 4 bases and J by 4 bases, with 28 bases between. Germline values: CDR1 SGHTA, CDR2 FQGNSA. CDR3 length equals 19 residues. The DNA of the CDR3 is TGTGCCAGCAGCTATAGGGGTATAATTCAGCAGGGCCTCTTCTATGGCTACACCTTC. It yields the protein CASSYRGIIQQGLFYGYTF.